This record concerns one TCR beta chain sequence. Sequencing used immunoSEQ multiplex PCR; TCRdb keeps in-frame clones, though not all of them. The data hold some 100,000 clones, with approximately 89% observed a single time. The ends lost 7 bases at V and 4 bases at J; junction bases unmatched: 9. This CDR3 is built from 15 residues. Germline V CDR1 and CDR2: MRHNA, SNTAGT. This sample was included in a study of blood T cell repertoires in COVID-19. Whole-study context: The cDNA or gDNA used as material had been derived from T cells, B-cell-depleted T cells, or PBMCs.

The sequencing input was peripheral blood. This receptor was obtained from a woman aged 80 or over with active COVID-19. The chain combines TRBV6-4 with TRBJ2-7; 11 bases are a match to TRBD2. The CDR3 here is CASTTGTSGEYEQYF. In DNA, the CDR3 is TGTGCCAGCACCACCGGGACTAGCGGAGAGTACGAGCAGTACTTC.